The 30 T cell receptor beta chains reported below all come from one sample, sequenced in a study of T cells in Graves' hyperthyroidism and ophthalmopathy. Regions amplified from RNA transcripts were the TCR beta CDR3 regions. Carried out on the TCR CDR3, a first-round RT-PCR used the HTBI primer set. A single record per CDR3 protein comes from TCRdb applying MiXCR to the multiplex PCR reads. There are about 640,000 distinct CDR3 sequences in the sample; less than 25% occur only once, and under 35% lies in the top ten. Sequenced material: blood. The receptors were sampled from a man aged 25-45 years with Graves' ophthalmopathy.

The CDR3, as DNA: TGTGCCAGCAGCGACCCACTAGCGGGAGGGCCAGATACGCAGTATTTT. This translates into CASSDPLAGGPDTQYF. This chain links TRBV9 with TRBJ2-3; TRBD2 agrees at 13 bases. V shed 3 bases and J 4 bases; nucleotides not matched to a gene: 5. Germline values: CDR1 SGDLS, CDR2 YYNGEE. The CDR3 consists of 16 residues.

This clonotype was picked up a small number of times. V gene TRBV10-3 combines with J gene TRBJ2-7; possibly TRBD1 for D (6 bases). The CDR3 has 14 residues. CDR1 and CDR2 from the germline V gene are ENHRY and SYGVKD. V lost 4 bases and J lost 3, with 13 bases in between. As DNA, the CDR3 is TGTGCCATCAGTGGGACAGTAGTAGACTACGAGCAGTACTTC. Its protein is CAISGTVVDYEQYF.

This clonotype was seen a handful of times. The chain is built from TRBV10-3 and TRBJ1-1; D not resolved. Trimming pared 3 bases from V and 3 bases from J, leaving 5 bases between. Germline V gene data show CDR1 as ENHRY and CDR2 as SYGVKD. The CDR3 sequence is 12 residues long. The CDR3 nucleotides read TGTGCCATCAGTGACAGTTACACTGAAGCTTTCTTT. Its protein is CAISDSYTEAFF.

The chain joins TRBV20-1 to TRBJ2-7, with 7 bases lining up with TRBD1. The CDR3 loop spans 12 amino acids. V shed 3 bases and J 3 bases; nucleotides not matched to a gene: 2. Germline V gene sequence: CDR1 DFQATT, CDR2 SNEGSKA (reference sequence). CDR3 in DNA: TGCAGTGCTAGGGGACAGTACTACGAGCAGTACTTC. Translating gives CSARGQYYEQYF.

The sample holds a few counts of this clonotype. The chain recombines TRBV7-9 with TRBJ1-6; no reliable D call. The germline CDR1 and CDR2 sequences are SEHNR and FQNEAQ (reference sequence). The CDR3 totals 15 residues. Trimming took 5 bases from V and 6 from J, leaving 14 bases between them. The CDR3 loop reads CASSLDWGGNSPLHF. The DNA of the CDR3 is TGTGCCAGCAGCCTTGACTGGGGAGGTAATTCACCCCTCCACTTT.

Only a few counts were recorded for this clonotype. This chain links TRBV20-1 with TRBJ2-7; TRBD1 matches at 9 bases. This CDR3 is built from 16 residues. Germline CDR1 reads DFQATT; CDR2 reads SNEGSKA (reference sequence). V was pared by 0 bases and J by 0 bases, with 6 bases of the junction left unmatched. Here the CDR3 reads CSAREPQGADSYEQYF. The CDR3 bases are TGCAGTGCTAGAGAACCACAGGGGGCCGACTCCTACGAGCAGTACTTC.

CDR3 bases: TGTGCCAGCTCACAATCTATGGACGGAACAACTAATGAAAAACTGTTTTTT. It codes for CASSQSMDGTTNEKLFF. V gene TRBV18 combines with J gene TRBJ1-4; D unclear. The CDR3 has 17 amino acids. The germline V and J ends were trimmed by 4 bases and 0 bases, with 15 bases remaining between them. Germline V gene sequence: CDR1 KGHSH, CDR2 LQKENI.

This sequence joins TRBV20-1 and TRBJ1-2; a possible D gene is TRBD1 (5 bases). Germline loops: CDR1 DFQATT, CDR2 SNEGSKA (reference sequence). V dropped 0 bases and J dropped 3 bases, with 14 bases sitting between them. This CDR3 has 15 amino acids. CDR3 residues: CSARDLAGHDYGYTF. The CDR3 DNA reads TGCAGTGCTAGAGATCTGGCAGGGCACGACTATGGCTACACCTTC.

This rearrangement joins TRBV4-1 to TRBJ2-1; D gene ambiguous. The germline V gene has CDR1 MGHRA and CDR2 YSYEKL. The CDR3 consists of 16 residues. The ends were cut back, 0 bases at V and 2 bases at J, with 11 bases in the middle. This CDR3 reads CASSQDLVDPYNEQFF. In DNA, the CDR3 is TGCGCCAGCAGCCAAGACCTCGTGGACCCCTACAATGAGCAGTTCTTC.

The rearrangement joins TRBV25-1 to TRBJ2-3; possibly TRBD2 for D (5 bases). Looked up from germline, CDR1 is MGHDK and CDR2 is SYGVNS. The CDR3 consists of 14 residues. Trimming removed 1 base from V and 3 bases from J, with 8 bases in between. The CDR3 spells CASSEWWRTDTQYF. CDR3 coding DNA: TGTGCCAGCAGTGAATGGTGGAGGACAGATACGCAGTATTTT.

This chain connects TRBV5-8 to TRBJ2-2; 8 positions agree with TRBD1. The CDR3 extends over 17 amino acids. J was trimmed by 0 bases and V by 0 bases; bases with no gene match: 4. Germline assignment: CDR1 SGHTS and CDR2 YDEGEE. DNA of the CDR3: TGTGCCAGCAGCTTGGCTAGGACAGGGTCGAACACCGGGGAGCTGTTTTTT. It codes for CASSLARTGSNTGELFF.

This clonotype was observed many times. V gene TRBV27 combines with J gene TRBJ2-3; D gene uncertain. Germline V lookup: CDR1 MNHEY, CDR2 SMNVEV (reference sequence). Trimming removed 5 bases from V and 1 base from J, with 10 bases in between. The CDR3 length is 14 residues. CDR3 nucleotide sequence: TGTGCCAGCAGTCCCGGACGGGGCACAGATACGCAGTATTTT. Protein product: CASSPGRGTDTQYF.

This clonotype was seen repeatedly, ten times or more. The chain joins TRBV6-1 to TRBJ2-7, with TRBD2 matching 9 bases. This CDR3 has 15 residues. V was pared by 5 bases and J by 1 base, with 6 bases of the junction left unmatched. CDR1 is MNHNS and CDR2 is SASEGT in the germline V gene. The CDR3 DNA follows: TGTGCCAGCAGTCATATAGCGGGAGCATCCTACGAGCAGTACTTC. It specifies CASSHIAGASYEQYF.

DNA of the CDR3: TGTGCCACGACCGGACTAGCGGGAAACACCGGGGAGCTGTTTTTT. Translated, it gives CATTGLAGNTGELFF. V gene TRBV10-3 combines with J gene TRBJ2-2, with 12 bases matching TRBD2. CDR1 is ENHRY and CDR2 is SYGVKD in the germline V gene. The length of the CDR3 is 15 residues. V was pared by 10 bases and J by 2 bases, with 5 bases of the junction left unmatched.

This clonotype was picked up a small number of times. This rearrangement joins TRBV3-1 to TRBJ2-1; 7 bases match TRBD2. CDR1 LGHDT and CDR2 YNNKEL come from the germline V gene (reference sequence). The CDR3 is 16 amino acids. Unmatched junction bases numbered 8, after V lost 4 bases and J lost 2 bases. For the CDR3, the DNA is TGTGCCAGCAGCCCCCTGCGAGGGAGGGCCTACAATGAGCAGTTCTTC. Protein sequence: CASSPLRGRAYNEQFF.

The sample holds many counts of this clonotype. V is TRBV2 and J is TRBJ1-5; 10 bases agree with TRBD1. Germline loops: CDR1 SNHLY, CDR2 FYNNEI. V lost 6 bases to trimming and J lost 0 bases; unmatched junction nucleotides: 8. CDR3 length: 17 amino acids. The CDR3 DNA reads TGTGCCAGCAGCAGGAGACAGGGGGCATATAGCAATCAGCCCCAGCATTTT. Protein sequence: CASSRRQGAYSNQPQHF.

This rearrangement joins TRBV2 to TRBJ2-3, with 8 bases lining up with TRBD2. The V and J ends lost 7 bases and 4 bases, in that order; junction bases with no gene match: 10. The CDR3 is 15 amino acids. Germline values: CDR1 SNHLY, CDR2 FYNNEI. As DNA, the CDR3 is TGTGCCAGCACCCCCCAGGGTAGCGGGGCAGATACGCAGTATTTT. It specifies CASTPQGSGADTQYF.

Ten or more counts support this clonotype. The rearrangement joins TRBV30 to TRBJ2-1; 11 bases agree with TRBD2. This CDR3 is built from 14 residues. The germline V gene has CDR1 GTSNPN and CDR2 SVGIG (reference sequence). V shed 6 bases, J shed 0 bases, and the junction held 1 base outside the gene matches. CDR3 nucleotides: TGTGCCTGTACTAGCGGGAGCTCCTACAATGAGCAGTTCTTC. The encoded protein is CACTSGSSYNEQFF.

The genes are TRBV7-9 and TRBJ2-1, with D perhaps matching TRBD2 (5 bases). The CDR3 extends over 14 amino acids. Between the trimmed V and J ends, which lost 5 bases and 9 bases, there was a span of 17 bases. Germline V lookup: CDR1 SEHNR, CDR2 FQNEAQ (reference sequence). CDR3 coding DNA: TGTGCCAGCAGCCCCCCCGGGGTGGGTGCTGAGCAGTTCTTC. Amino acids: CASSPPGVGAEQFF.

The chain has TRBV20-1 and TRBJ2-7; tentatively, D is TRBD1 (6 bases). Trimming took 3 bases from V and 5 from J, leaving 14 bases between them. The V gene's germline CDR1 is DFQATT and CDR2 SNEGSKA (reference sequence). This CDR3 region has 13 residues. The CDR3: CSARTGFGHEQYF. CDR3 bases: TGCAGTGCTAGGACAGGTTTCGGCCACGAGCAGTACTTC.

The CDR3 loop reads CSVEHRGGGYTF. DNA of the CDR3: TGCAGCGTTGAACACAGGGGAGGTGGCTACACCTTC. The rearrangement uses TRBV29-1 and TRBJ1-2, with 7 bases fitting TRBD1. Germline CDR1 is SQVTM and CDR2 is ANQGSEA. This CDR3 contains 12 residues. The trim removed 2 bases at V and 7 bases at J, leaving 4 bases unmatched.

The genes are TRBV4-1 and TRBJ2-1; 8 bases are a match to TRBD2. Unmatched junction bases numbered 9, after V lost 0 bases and J lost 2 bases. Germline V gene sequence: CDR1 MGHRA, CDR2 YSYEKL. The CDR3 extends over 18 amino acids. CDR3 region: CASSQDPARLAPYNEQFF. CDR3 sequence (DNA): TGCGCCAGCAGCCAAGATCCGGCTAGACTAGCGCCCTACAATGAGCAGTTCTTC.

J is TRBJ2-7 and V is TRBV20-1; D gene ambiguous. From germline, CDR1 is DFQATT and CDR2 SNEGSKA (reference sequence). There are 13 residues in the CDR3. Trimming removed 0 bases at V and 3 bases at J, with 9 bases between. CDR3 sequence reads: CSARDGTSYEQYF. In DNA, the CDR3 is TGCAGTGCTAGAGACGGAACAAGCTACGAGCAGTACTTC.

This chain links TRBV28 with TRBJ2-7, with D perhaps matching TRBD1 (6 bases). The CDR3 runs 15 residues. Trimming took 4 bases from V and 8 from J, leaving 21 bases between them. CDR1 and CDR2 (germline): MDHEN, SYDVKM. Here the CDR3 reads CASSSGGQSAPQQYF. The CDR3 DNA is TGTGCCAGCAGTTCGGGTGGACAGTCAGCACCCCAGCAGTACTTC.

For this clonotype: It may be a read error: a sequence one base away is much more abundant. The chain uses TRBV6-2 or TRBV6-3 and TRBJ2-3, with 8 nucleotides matching TRBD1. V shed 5 bases and J 2 bases; nucleotides not matched to a gene: 9. The CDR3 runs to 16 residues. Germline V CDR1 and CDR2: MNHEY, SVGEGT. Written as DNA, the CDR3 is TGTGCCAGCAGTGGGGGACAGGATCTTAACACAGATACGCAGTATTTT. Translating gives CASSGGQDLNTDTQYF.

This clonotype was seen repeatedly, ten times or more. V and J are TRBV11-2 and TRBJ2-3; D gene uncertain. CDR1 SGHAT and CDR2 FQNNGV come from the germline V gene. This CDR3 spans 17 amino acids. Trimming removed 5 bases from V and 0 bases from J, with 18 bases in between. This CDR3 reads CASSLPFRLGSTDTQYF. The DNA for the CDR3 is TGTGCCAGCAGCCTCCCTTTTCGTCTAGGCAGCACAGATACGCAGTATTTT.

The chain uses TRBV7-2 and TRBJ2-5; 9 nucleotides agree with TRBD1. The CDR3 has 17 residues. V lost 4 bases to trimming and J lost 3 bases; unmatched junction nucleotides: 12. Germline V lookup: CDR1 SGHTA, CDR2 FQGNSA. This CDR3 is CASSSGTGYIAEETQYF. In DNA form, the CDR3 reads TGTGCCAGCAGCTCAGGGACAGGGTACATAGCCGAAGAGACCCAGTACTTC.

This clonotype appeared a few times. The chain combines TRBV15 with TRBJ2-1, with unresolved D. V was cut by 1 base and J by 5 bases, with 15 bases left in between. CDR3 length: 16 residues. Germline-derived CDR1 and CDR2 are LNHNV and YYDKDF (reference sequence). The CDR3 loop is CATSRVYLEVNNEQFF. The CDR3 DNA follows: TGTGCCACCAGCAGAGTGTATCTAGAGGTGAACAATGAGCAGTTCTTC.

The rearrangement uses TRBV20-1 and TRBJ2-2; no clear D gene. CDR1 is DFQATT, CDR2 SNEGSKA, per germline (reference sequence). The V and J ends lost 7 bases and 3 bases respectively, with 9 bases between them. This CDR3 region has 12 residues. DNA of the CDR3: TGCAGTGGACTCGAGGACACCGGGGAGCTGTTTTTT. Translated: CSGLEDTGELFF.

This clonotype was picked up a small number of times. The chain combines TRBV5-1 with TRBJ2-2; a weak D match, TRBD2 (5 bases). The V gene lost 3 bases and the J gene lost 0 bases, with 12 bases spanning the gap. Germline values: CDR1 SGHRS, CDR2 YFSETQ. The CDR3 spans 16 residues. The CDR3 here is CASSSPLGSNTGELFF. Written as DNA, the CDR3 is TGCGCCAGCAGCTCCCCACTAGGGTCGAACACCGGGGAGCTGTTTTTT.